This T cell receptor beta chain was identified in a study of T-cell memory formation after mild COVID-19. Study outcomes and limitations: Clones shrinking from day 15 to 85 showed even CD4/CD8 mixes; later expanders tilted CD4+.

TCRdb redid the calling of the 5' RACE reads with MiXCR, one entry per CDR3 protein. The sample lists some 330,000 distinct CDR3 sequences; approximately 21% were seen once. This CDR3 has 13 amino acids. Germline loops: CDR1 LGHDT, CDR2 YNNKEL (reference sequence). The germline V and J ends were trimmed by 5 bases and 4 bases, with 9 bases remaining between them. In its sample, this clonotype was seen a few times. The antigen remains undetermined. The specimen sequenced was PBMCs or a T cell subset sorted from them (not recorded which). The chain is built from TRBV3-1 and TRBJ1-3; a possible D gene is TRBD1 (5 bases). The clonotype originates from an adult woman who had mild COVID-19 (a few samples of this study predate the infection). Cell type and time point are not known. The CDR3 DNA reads TGTGCCAGCAGCGATCGGACAGGAAACACCATATATTTT. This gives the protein CASSDRTGNTIYF.